This T cell receptor beta chain was sequenced during a study of shared clonotypes between healthy human individuals. CDR3 length equals 14 residues. CDR1 and CDR2 from the germline V gene are LNHDA and SQIVND (reference sequence). Trimming removed 7 bases from V and 5 bases from J; junction bases left unmatched: 8. Using immunoSEQ multiplex PCR, the repertoire was profiled, and TCRdb retains in-frame clones only, with some absent. The sample holds about 2.4 million clones; more than 85% are singletons and the top ten take 0.36%. Study-wide results and limits: With few donors, the genetic and exposure-history diversity represented was limited. Relative to clonotypes present in all four donors, those not shared had lower generation probabilities.

Division of CD4+ cells produced a CD45RA+ naive subset and a CD45RA-negative memory subset. A remark on this clone: Its cognate antigen is unknown.

The origin of this receptor is a man aged 18 to 30 in good health. Some clones in this sample may be carry-over from other donors' samples. This chain joins TRBV19 and TRBJ1-5; the match to TRBD1 covers 7 bases. Sequencing input: naive CD4+ T cells from PBMCs. The subset denotes: CD45RA+ positively selected. The CDR3 reads CASTPTGPHQPQHF. As DNA, the CDR3 is TGTGCCAGTACCCCGACAGGGCCCCATCAGCCCCAGCATTTT. The full variable domain, completed using reference TRBV19 and TRBJ1-5, is DGGITQSPKYLFRKEGQNVTLSCEQNLNHDAMYWYRQDPGQGLRLIYYSQIVNDFQKGDIAEGYSVSREKKESFPLTVTSAQKNPTAFYLCASTPTGPHQPQHFGDGTRLSIL.